These 2 T cell receptor beta chains originate from one sample sequenced in a study of patients and donors after allogeneic stem cell transplantation. MiXCR, applied by TCRdb to the RT-PCR reads, yields one record per CDR3 protein. The sample shows roughly 960,000 distinct CDR3 sequences, more than 15% of them seen only once. The sequenced material came from blood, either unsorted or a sorted T cell fraction (not recorded which). Receptor source: a human donor who was either an allogeneic HSCT recipient or a stem cell or donor lymphocyte infusion donor (not recorded which). It is not recorded whose cells these are; they may come from a transplant donor.

This clonotype was seen more than once but under ten times. The CDR3 sequence: CASSQLSTVGGDSYGYTF. The DNA of the CDR3 is TGTGCCAGCAGCCAATTAAGTACAGTTGGCGGGGATAGCTATGGCTACACCTTC. This sequence joins TRBV4-2 and TRBJ1-2; D not certain. The length of the CDR3 is 18 residues. V was shortened by 2 bases and J by 4 bases, with 23 bases between the two germline ends. Germline CDR1 and CDR2: LGHNA and YNFKEQ.

There are a few counts of this clonotype. At one of its ends the junction is not consistent with the germline gene, which may arise from a read error. This rearrangement joins TRBV28 to TRBJ2-7, with D hard to call. The CDR3 runs 17 residues. Germline CDR1 reads MDHEN; CDR2 reads SYDVKM. The CDR3 protein is CASSLSSATTALYEQYF. Here the CDR3 DNA reads TGTGCCAGCAGCTTATCATCAGCAACTACGGCCCTCTACGAGCAGTACTTC.